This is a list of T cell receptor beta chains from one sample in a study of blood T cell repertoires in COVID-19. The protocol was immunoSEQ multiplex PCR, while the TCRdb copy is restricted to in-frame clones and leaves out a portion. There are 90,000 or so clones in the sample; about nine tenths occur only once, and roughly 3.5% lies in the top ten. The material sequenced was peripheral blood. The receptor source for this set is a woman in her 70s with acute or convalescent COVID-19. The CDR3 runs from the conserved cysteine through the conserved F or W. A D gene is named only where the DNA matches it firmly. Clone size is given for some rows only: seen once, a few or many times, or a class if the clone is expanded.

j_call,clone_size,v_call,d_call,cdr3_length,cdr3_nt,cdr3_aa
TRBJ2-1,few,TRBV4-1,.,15,TGCGCCAGCAGCCAAGTCTACGAGGGCTACAATGAGCAGTTCTTC,CASSQVYEGYNEQFF
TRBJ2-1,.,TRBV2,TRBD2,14,TGTGCCAGCAGTGAAGACGGGGGGGGTGTGGAGCAGTTCTTC,CASSEDGGGVEQFF
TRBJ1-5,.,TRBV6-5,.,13,TGTGCCAGCATCCGGACGGGGAATCAGCCCCAGCATTTT,CASIRTGNQPQHF
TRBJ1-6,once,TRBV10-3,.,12,TGTGCCATCAGGACACTGAATTCACCCCTCCACTTT,CAIRTLNSPLHF
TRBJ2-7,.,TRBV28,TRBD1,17,TGTGCCAGCAGTTTACCGGGCCAGACAGGGCTCTCCTACGAGCAGTACTTC,CASSLPGQTGLSYEQYF
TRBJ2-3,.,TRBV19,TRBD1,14,TGTGCCAGTACTCCGACAGGGGGCGCGGATACGCAGTATTTT,CASTPTGGADTQYF
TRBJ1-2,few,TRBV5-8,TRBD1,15,TGTGCCAGCAGCTTCCCCGGGACAGGGTCTTATGGCTACACCTTC,CASSFPGTGSYGYTF
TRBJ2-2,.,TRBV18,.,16,TGTGCCAGCTCACCTCGGGACTTTCGGAACACCGGGGAGCTGTTTTTT,CASSPRDFRNTGELFF
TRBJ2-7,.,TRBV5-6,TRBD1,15,TGTGCCAGCAGCTTGGGACCGACAGGGAACTACGAGCAGTACTTC,CASSLGPTGNYEQYF
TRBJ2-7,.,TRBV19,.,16,TGTGCCAGTAGTATACAAGGCGGGACAGCGACCTACGAGCAGTACTTC,CASSIQGGTATYEQYF
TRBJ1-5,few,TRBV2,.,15,TGTGCCAGCACTAGAGACGGTTATAGCAATCAGCCCCAGCATTTT,CASTRDGYSNQPQHF
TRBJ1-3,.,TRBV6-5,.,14,TGTGCCAGCACCAAACACCACTCTGGAAACACCATATATTTT,CASTKHHSGNTIYF
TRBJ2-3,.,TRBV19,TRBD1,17,TGTGCCAGTAGGGACAGGGGGCCGGAGGGAGGCACAGATACGCAGTATTTT,CASRDRGPEGGTDTQYF
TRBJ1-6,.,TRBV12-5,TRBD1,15,TGTGCTAGTGGTCCCTGGCGACAGGGTAGTTCACCCCTCCACTTT,CASGPWRQGSSPLHF
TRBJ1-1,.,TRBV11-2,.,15,TGTGCCAGCAGCCGACAAAGGACAGCGAACACTGAAGCTTTCTTT,CASSRQRTANTEAFF
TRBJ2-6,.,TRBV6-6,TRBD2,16,TGTGCCAGCAGGCCCCCGGGAGGGGCTGGGGCCAACGTCCTGACTTTC,CASRPPGGAGANVLTF
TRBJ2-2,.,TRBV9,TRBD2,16,TGTGCCAGCAGCGGGGGAGGGCTAGCAAACACCGGGGAGCTGTTTTTT,CASSGGGLANTGELFF
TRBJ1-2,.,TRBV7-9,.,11,TGTGCCAGCAGCCCTCTATTTGGCTACACCTTC,CASSPLFGYTF
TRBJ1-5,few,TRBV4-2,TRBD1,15,TGTGCCAGCAGCCAAGAAGGGGGCGGCAATCAGCCCCAGCATTTT,CASSQEGGGNQPQHF
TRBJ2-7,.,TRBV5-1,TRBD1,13,TGCGCCAGCAGCCCCAGGGGGCACTACGAGCAGTACTTC,CASSPRGHYEQYF
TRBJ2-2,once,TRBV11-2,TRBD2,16,TGTGCCAGCAGTTCTAGCGGGGGCCTCAACACCGGGGAGCTGTTTTTT,CASSSSGGLNTGELFF
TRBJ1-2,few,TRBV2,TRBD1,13,TGTGCCAGCACTGGGACAGGGGGCTATGGCTACACCTTC,CASTGTGGYGYTF
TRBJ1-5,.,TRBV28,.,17,TGTGCCAGCAGCCCACAGGGAACGATATATAGCAATCAGCCCCAGCATTTT,CASSPQGTIYSNQPQHF
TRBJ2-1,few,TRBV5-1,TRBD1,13,TGCGCCAGCAGCCGCCGACAGGGGCATGAGCAGTTCTTC,CASSRRQGHEQFF